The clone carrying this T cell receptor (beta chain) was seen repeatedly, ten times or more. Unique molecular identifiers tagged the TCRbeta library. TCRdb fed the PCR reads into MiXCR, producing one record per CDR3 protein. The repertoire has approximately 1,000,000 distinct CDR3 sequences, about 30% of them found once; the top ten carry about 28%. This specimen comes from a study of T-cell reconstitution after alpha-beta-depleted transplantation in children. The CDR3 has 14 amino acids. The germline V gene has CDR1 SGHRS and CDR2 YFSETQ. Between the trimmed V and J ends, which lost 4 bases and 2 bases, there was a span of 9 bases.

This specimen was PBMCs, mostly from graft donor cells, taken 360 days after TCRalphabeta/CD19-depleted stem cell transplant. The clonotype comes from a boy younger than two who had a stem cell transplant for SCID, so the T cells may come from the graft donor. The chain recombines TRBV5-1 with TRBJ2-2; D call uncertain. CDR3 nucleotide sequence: TGCGCCAGCAGCGTCCAAATCAACACCGGGGAGCTGTTTTTT. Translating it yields CASSVQINTGELFF.